This T cell receptor beta chain was obtained from a study of technical replicates of blood from a few donors. The table came from immunoSEQ multiplex PCR; TCRdb's copy has only in-frame clones and leaves some out. The sample lists fewer than 100,000 clones, approximately 96% seen once, with approximately 0.22% in the top ten. CDR3 length equals 13 residues. V lost 0 bases, J lost 6 bases, and 12 bases lay in between. Germline-derived CDR1 and CDR2 are GTSNPN and SVGIG (reference sequence). Sequenced input: T cells isolated from PBMCs. The V gene is TRBV30, the J gene TRBJ2-7; maybe TRBD2 (6 bases). The source is a human donor in good health. The CDR3 nucleotides read TGTGCCTGGAGTGTTAAAGGGACTGGCGAGCAGTACTTC. Translation: CAWSVKGTGEQYF.